The 12 T cell receptor beta chains below all came from one sample that was sequenced in a study of blood T cell repertoires in COVID-19. The assay was immunoSEQ multiplex PCR, and TCRdb's table has in-frame clones only and misses some. Seen here are around 210,000 clones, around 90% observed once, and the top ten hold around 8.9%. The sample was PBMCs or T cells enriched from blood (not recorded which). The receptors originated from a young woman who had recovered from COVID-19.

This chain joins TRBV5-1 and TRBJ1-6; D is uncertain. Trimming pared 4 bases from V and 1 base from J, leaving 15 bases between. CDR1 is SGHRS, CDR2 YFSETQ, per germline. CDR3 length equals 17 residues. In DNA form, the CDR3 reads TGCGCCAGCAGCCAGGCGGGGTTGGGTTCCTATAATTCACCCCTCCACTTT. This gives the protein CASSQAGLGSYNSPLHF.

The rearrangement uses TRBV18 and TRBJ2-3; 10 bases align to TRBD2. Germline V gene data show CDR1 as KGHSH and CDR2 as LQKENI. Trimming cost V 6 bases and J 3 bases; bases outside gene matches: 3. The CDR3 contains 14 residues. The CDR3 protein is CASSGSGGTDTQYF. DNA for the CDR3: TGTGCCAGCTCCGGTAGCGGGGGGACAGATACGCAGTATTTT. Complete variable domain (other parts from reference TRBV18 and TRBJ2-3): NAGVMQNPRHLVRRRGQEARLRCSPMKGHSHVYWYRQLPEEGLKFMVYLQKENIIDESGMPKERFSAEFPKEGPSILRIQQVVRGDSAAYFCASSGSGGTDTQYFGPGTRLTVL.

V is TRBV5-4 and J is TRBJ1-3; weak D call: TRBD1 (6 bases). Germline CDR1 reads SGHNT; CDR2 reads YYREEE (reference sequence). V was cut by 4 bases and J by 3 bases, with 8 bases left in between. The CDR3 runs to 13 residues. In DNA, the CDR3 is TGTGCCAGCAGCCGGGACAATGGAAACACCATATATTTT. The encoded protein is CASSRDNGNTIYF.

The CDR3: CASSLAGQAYEAFF. CDR3 DNA sequence: TGTGCCAGCAGCTTAGCGGGACAGGCGTATGAAGCTTTCTTT. This chain joins TRBV7-9 and TRBJ1-1; 8 bases agree with TRBD1. CDR1 and CDR2 from the germline V gene are SEHNR and FQNEAQ (reference sequence). CDR3 size: 14 residues. The V and J ends lost 0 bases and 7 bases, in that order; junction bases with no gene match: 4. Drawing the rest from reference TRBV7-9 and TRBJ1-1, the complete variable domain is DTGVSQNPRHKITKRGQNVTFRCDPISEHNRLYWYRQTLGQGPEFLTYFQNEAQLEKSRLLSDRFSAERPKGSFSTLEIQRTEQGDSAMYLCASSLAGQAYEAFFGQGTRLTVV.

The chain combines TRBV27 with TRBJ1-1; D uncertain. The germline CDR1 and CDR2 sequences are MNHEY and SMNVEV (reference sequence). The CDR3 loop spans 14 amino acids. V lost 3 bases, J lost 1 base, and 9 bases lay in between. CDR3 protein: CASSLRLANTEAFF. The CDR3 nucleotides are TGTGCCAGCAGTTTGAGACTCGCGAACACTGAAGCTTTCTTT.

J is TRBJ2-1 and V is TRBV5-6; 13 bases are a match to TRBD2. The CDR3 extends over 16 amino acids. V lost 0 bases to trimming and J lost 6 bases; unmatched junction nucleotides: 3. Germline V gives CDR1 SGHDT, CDR2 YYEEEE. The CDR3 DNA reads as TGTGCCAGCAGCTTGGCCTGGACTAGCGGGGGCAATGAGCAGTTCTTC. This codes for CASSLAWTSGGNEQFF.

The rearrangement uses TRBV6-5 and TRBJ2-2; no reliable D call. The length of the CDR3 is 13 residues. In germline, CDR1 is MNHEY, CDR2 SVGAGI. V shed 6 bases and J shed 6 bases, with 11 bases lying between them. The CDR3 is CASRGAGSGELFF. The CDR3 bases are TGTGCCAGCAGGGGCGCTGGTTCCGGGGAGCTGTTTTTT.

The chain couples TRBV5-6 to TRBJ2-1; 12 positions match TRBD2. Germline CDR1 SGHDT, CDR2 YYEEEE. V shed 4 bases and J 7 bases; nucleotides not matched to a gene: 3. The CDR3 consists of 14 residues. The CDR3 nucleotides are TGTGCCAGCAGCCCAGGACTAGCGGGGAATGAGCAGTTCTTC. This encodes CASSPGLAGNEQFF. Full variable domain (outside the CDR3, taken from reference TRBV5-6 and TRBJ2-1): DAGVTQSPTHLIKTRGQQVTLRCSPKSGHDTVSWYQQALGQGPQFIFQYYEEEERQRGNFPDRFSGHQFPNYSSELNVNALLLGDSALYLCASSPGLAGNEQFFGPGTRLTVL.

The table lists this clone with a count of one. This chain connects TRBV19 to TRBJ2-3; 9 bases are a match to TRBD1. The CDR3 covers 12 residues. V trimming: 6 bases; J trimming: 14 bases; junction bases outside the gene matches: 9. Germline V lookup: CDR1 LNHDA, CDR2 SQIVND (reference sequence). CDR3 amino acids: CASRTGRDRAYF. For the CDR3, the DNA is TGTGCCAGTAGAACTGGACGGGACAGGGCGTATTTT.

The chain combines TRBV4-1 with TRBJ2-7, with D perhaps TRBD2 (5 bases). V was cut by 4 bases and J by 6 bases, with 10 bases left in between. Germline V gene sequence: CDR1 MGHRA, CDR2 YSYEKL. The CDR3 is made up of 12 amino acids. The CDR3 protein is CASSPGMGEQYF. CDR3 coding DNA: TGCGCCAGCAGCCCGGGGATGGGCGAGCAGTACTTC.

This rearrangement joins TRBV5-1 to TRBJ1-1; D remains ambiguous. CDR3 size: 15 residues. V dropped 4 bases and J dropped 1 base, with 14 bases sitting between them. CDR1 and CDR2 (germline): SGHRS, YFSETQ. The CDR3 spells CASSPVSVRNTEAFF. DNA of the CDR3: TGCGCCAGCAGCCCCGTTTCCGTGCGGAACACTGAAGCTTTCTTT.

V usage is TRBV27 and J usage is TRBJ2-7; 7 bases align to TRBD1. The CDR3 totals 13 residues. The junction had 5 bases not matched to a gene; V was cut back by 6 bases and J by 3 bases. CDR1 and CDR2 from the germline V gene are MNHEY and SMNVEV (reference sequence). The CDR3 protein is CASRRQGFYEQYF. CDR3 DNA sequence: TGTGCCAGCAGGAGACAGGGATTCTACGAGCAGTACTTC.